These T cell receptor beta chains were read from a single sample in a study of cytomegalovirus exposure and HLA in healthy donors. Method: immunoSEQ multiplex PCR; TCRdb's copy keeps in-frame clones and lacks some. There are some 150,000 clones in the sample; about 89% occur only once, and 0.6% to 0.8% lies in the top ten. The sequenced sample was PBMCs. These TCRs come from a man aged 18 to 29 in good health and CMV-seronegative. Both conserved end residues are part of each CDR3. Fields, in order: D gene, CDR3 length, V gene, clone size, J gene, CDR3 DNA, CDR3 protein. D genes are given only for firm matches. Clone size, where shown, is once, few, many, or a class for clones that have expanded.

D: NA
length: 13
V: TRBV13
size: NA
J: TRBJ1-5
DNA: TGTGCCAGCAGCTCCTCCCGGGAGCTGCCCCAGCATTTT
CDR3: CASSSSRELPQHF

D: NA
length: 15
V: TRBV27
size: NA
J: TRBJ1-1
DNA: TGTGCCAGCAGTTTATCGGGCACCATGAACACTGAAGCTTTCTTT
CDR3: CASSLSGTMNTEAFF

D: NA
length: 12
V: TRBV6-6
size: NA
J: TRBJ2-2
DNA: TGTGCCAGCGGAGGAAACACCGGGGAGCTGTTTTTT
CDR3: CASGGNTGELFF

D: NA
length: 14
V: TRBV30
size: NA
J: TRBJ1-1
DNA: TGTGCCTGCTCACCGACACTTCCAAACACTGAAGCTTTCTTT
CDR3: CACSPTLPNTEAFF

D: TRBD2
length: 15
V: TRBV7-2
size: NA
J: TRBJ2-1
DNA: TGTGCCAGCAGCTCCGGGACTAGCGGGTACAATGAGCAGTTCTTC
CDR3: CASSSGTSGYNEQFF

D: NA
length: 15
V: TRBV27
size: NA
J: TRBJ2-3
DNA: TGTGCCAGCAGTCTCACACCAGGAGGAACAGATACGCAGTATTTT
CDR3: CASSLTPGGTDTQYF

D: NA
length: 13
V: TRBV7-9
size: NA
J: TRBJ2-3
DNA: TGTGCCAGCAGCTTAAGAGAGACAGATACGCAGTATTTT
CDR3: CASSLRETDTQYF

D: TRBD2
length: 16
V: TRBV4-1
size: NA
J: TRBJ2-1
DNA: TGCGCCAGCAGCCAAGACTTAGTATTGGTGGGAGGGGTGGAGTTCTTC
CDR3: CASSQDLVLVGGVEFF

D: TRBD1
length: 15
V: TRBV5-1
size: NA
J: TRBJ1-1
DNA: TGCGCCAGCAGCCCGGGGGACAGGGGCAACACTGAAGCTTTCTTT
CDR3: CASSPGDRGNTEAFF

D: TRBD2
length: 15
V: TRBV9
size: NA
J: TRBJ2-1
DNA: TGTGCCAGCAGCGTCACTAGCGGACCCTACAATGAGCAGTTCTTC
CDR3: CASSVTSGPYNEQFF

D: NA
length: 14
V: TRBV12-5
size: NA
J: TRBJ1-1
DNA: TGTGCTAGTGGTTTAAACAGATTGAACACTGAAGCTTTCTTT
CDR3: CASGLNRLNTEAFF

D: TRBD1
length: 14
V: TRBV28
size: NA
J: TRBJ1-1
DNA: TGTGCCAGCAGTTTAGGGACAGGGGGCTCTGAAGCTTTCTTT
CDR3: CASSLGTGGSEAFF

D: NA
length: 16
V: TRBV5-1
size: NA
J: TRBJ1-4
DNA: TGCGCCAGCAGCCCACACGCGGGGGAAGCTAATGAAAAACTGTTTTTT
CDR3: CASSPHAGEANEKLFF

D: TRBD2
length: 17
V: TRBV27
size: NA
J: TRBJ2-2
DNA: TGTGCCAGCAGGACCCCCGGGACTAGCGGGATGACCGGGGAGCTGTTTTTT
CDR3: CASRTPGTSGMTGELFF

D: TRBD2
length: 13
V: TRBV7-2
size: NA
J: TRBJ2-5
DNA: TGTGCCAGCAGCCCCCGGACTAGAGAGACCCAGTACTTC
CDR3: CASSPRTRETQYF

D: NA
length: 13
V: TRBV7-9
size: NA
J: TRBJ1-1
DNA: TGTGCCAGCAGCGCGGGAGTGACGGCTGAAGCTTTCTTT
CDR3: CASSAGVTAEAFF

D: NA
length: 15
V: TRBV7-9
size: NA
J: TRBJ1-1
DNA: TGTGCCAGCAGCTTAGACAGTCTGCTGAACACTGAAGCTTTCTTT
CDR3: CASSLDSLLNTEAFF

D: TRBD2
length: 18
V: TRBV11-3
size: once
J: TRBJ2-1
DNA: TGTGCCAGCAGCCTTAAACGGGTTAGCGGGATATACTGGAGTGAGCAGTTCTTC
CDR3: CASSLKRVSGIYWSEQFF

D: NA
length: 17
V: TRBV9
size: NA
J: TRBJ2-3
DNA: TGTGCCAGCAGCGTGAGAGACTCGGGACATCGGGCAGATACGCAGTATTTT
CDR3: CASSVRDSGHRADTQYF

D: NA
length: 11
V: TRBV6-6
size: few
J: TRBJ2-7
DNA: TGTGCCAGCAGTAGAGGCTACGAGCAGTACTTC
CDR3: CASSRGYEQYF

D: NA
length: 17
V: TRBV7-6
size: NA
J: TRBJ2-2
DNA: TGTGCCAGCAGCCCCCCTGGAAGGGGTAGAGGCACCGGGGAGCTGTTTTTT
CDR3: CASSPPGRGRGTGELFF

D: NA
length: 17
V: TRBV4-3
size: NA
J: TRBJ2-3
DNA: TGCGCCAGCAGCCAAGATCGGCCAGCGGCGGGCACAGATACGCAGTATTTT
CDR3: CASSQDRPAAGTDTQYF